This passage covers 31 T cell receptor beta chains from one sample sequenced in a study of blood T cell repertoires in COVID-19. Sequencing was performed with immunoSEQ multiplex PCR; in TCRdb, only in-frame clones are kept and a portion is missing. The sample yields about 160,000 clones, about 90% seen once. The sequencing sample was made of peripheral blood. These receptors were taken from a woman in her 70s with acute or convalescent COVID-19.

V is TRBV2 and J is TRBJ1-5, with a possible D match to TRBD1 (5 bases). The CDR3 spans 15 residues. Germline values: CDR1 SNHLY, CDR2 FYNNEI. Trimming left V 7 bases short and J 7 bases short, with 20 bases between. The CDR3 nucleotides are TGTGCCAGCAACTTTCCGGGGGTAACCCACCAGCCCCAGCATTTT. It translates to CASNFPGVTHQPQHF.

This chain uses TRBV7-9 with TRBJ2-7, with D unresolved. Per germline, CDR1 SEHNR and CDR2 FQNEAQ (reference sequence). The CDR3 loop spans 14 amino acids. Trimming pared 3 bases from V and 1 base from J, leaving 10 bases between. This CDR3 reads CASSLGWLSYEQYF. For the CDR3, the DNA is TGTGCCAGCAGCTTGGGCTGGCTTTCCTACGAGCAGTACTTC.

The rearrangement joins TRBV2 to TRBJ1-5; TRBD1 agrees at 9 bases. CDR3 length: 15 amino acids. Trimming at V came to 2 bases and at J to 6 bases, leaving 5 bases not matched to a gene. Germline lookup yields CDR1 SNHLY and CDR2 FYNNEI. This chain's CDR3 is CASSESAGQGQPQHF. For the CDR3, the DNA is TGTGCCAGCAGTGAATCCGCGGGACAGGGTCAGCCCCAGCATTTT.

The chain couples TRBV24-1 to TRBJ2-1; no clear D gene. Germline lookup yields CDR1 KGHDR and CDR2 SFDVKD. The germline V and J ends were trimmed by 6 bases and 0 bases, with 5 bases remaining between them. CDR3 length: 13 residues. CDR3 in amino acids: CATSRSSYNEQFF. The DNA for the CDR3 is TGTGCCACCAGTCGGAGCTCCTACAATGAGCAGTTCTTC.

Concerning this clone itself: At the DNA level, this CDR3 is encoded by other sequences in the same sample as well. J is TRBJ2-3 and V is TRBV9; D might be TRBD1 (5 bases). The CDR3 sequence is 15 residues long. Between the trimmed V and J ends, which lost 1 base and 1 base, there was a span of 10 bases. Germline V gene sequence: CDR1 SGDLS, CDR2 YYNGEE. CDR3 residues: CASSVWGRGTDTQYF. In DNA, the CDR3 is TGTGCCAGCAGCGTATGGGGCCGGGGCACAGATACGCAGTATTTT.

The chain recombines TRBV7-9 with TRBJ2-5; the match to TRBD1 covers 7 bases. After removal of 8 bases from V and 1 base from J, the junction contained 7 bases not matched to a gene. The CDR3 spans 14 residues. Looked up from germline, CDR1 is SEHNR and CDR2 is FQNEAQ (reference sequence). The CDR3 DNA sequence: TGTGCCAGCTCTTCCACAGGGGCCCAAGAGACCCAGTACTTC. Translation: CASSSTGAQETQYF.

This clone was seen just once. The gene calls are TRBV25-1 and TRBJ2-7; weak D call: TRBD1 (6 bases). This CDR3 is 15 amino acids long. Germline lookup yields CDR1 MGHDK and CDR2 SYGVNS. The V and J ends lost 8 bases and 6 bases respectively, with 23 bases between them. The CDR3 DNA is TGTGCCAGCGCCCCTGGACAGTGGGGTGCTTTCGAGCAGTACTTC. Translating it yields CASAPGQWGAFEQYF.

The V gene is TRBV4-1, the J gene TRBJ2-7; TRBD1 matches 9 bases. The J segment lost 3 bases and the V segment lost 0 bases, leaving 9 bases of the junction unmatched. CDR1 is MGHRA, CDR2 YSYEKL, per germline. The CDR3 has 17 residues. Here the CDR3 DNA reads TGCGCCAGCAGCCAAGAACGTGGGTTGACAGGGGGCTACGAGCAGTACTTC. Its translation: CASSQERGLTGGYEQYF.

The chain carries TRBV28 and TRBJ2-1; TRBD1 matches at 7 bases. Germline V gene data show CDR1 as MDHEN and CDR2 as SYDVKM. After removal of 4 bases from V and 1 base from J, the junction contained 4 bases not matched to a gene. The CDR3 runs 15 residues. The CDR3 bases are TGTGCCAGCAGTTCATCGGGACAGTCCTACAATGAGCAGTTCTTC. This translates into CASSSSGQSYNEQFF.

The chain couples TRBV5-1 to TRBJ1-4, with TRBD1 matching 7 bases. The trim removed 2 bases at V and 0 bases at J, leaving 16 bases unmatched. Germline V gene data show CDR1 as SGHRS and CDR2 as YFSETQ. This CDR3 contains 20 residues. The CDR3 is CASSFLRRGTEISTNEKLFF. CDR3 sequence (DNA): TGCGCCAGCAGCTTTCTACGTCGGGGGACAGAAATTTCAACTAATGAAAAACTGTTTTTT.

This chain connects TRBV19 to TRBJ1-1, with D possibly matching TRBD1 (5 bases). The CDR3 is 14 residues long. Germline lookup yields CDR1 LNHDA and CDR2 SQIVND (reference sequence). V lost 7 bases and J lost 2, with 14 bases in between. For the CDR3, the DNA is TGTGCCAGTATCCGGGGGTTCGGTAACACTGAAGCTTTCTTT. It codes for CASIRGFGNTEAFF.

The chain couples TRBV7-8 to TRBJ2-7; 8 bases map to TRBD2. The germline CDR1 and CDR2 sequences are SGHVS and FQNEAQ. This CDR3 contains 16 residues. The junction had 7 bases not matched to a gene; V was cut back by 0 bases and J by 3 bases. CDR3 DNA sequence: TGTGCCAGCAGCTTAGCGGGGCGAGCGGGAGTCTACGAGCAGTACTTC. This codes for CASSLAGRAGVYEQYF.

The V and J genes are TRBV19 and TRBJ2-7; weak D call: TRBD2 (6 bases). The germline V and J ends were trimmed by 5 bases and 6 bases, with 17 bases remaining between them. Germline V CDR1 and CDR2: LNHDA, SQIVND (reference sequence). This CDR3 comprises 14 residues. The CDR3 DNA reads TGTGCCAGTAGTCTAGGCGGGATTACGTCCGAGCAGTACTTC. Translated: CASSLGGITSEQYF.

The chain is built from TRBV30 and TRBJ1-5; 7 positions match TRBD1. The CDR3 has 18 residues. V lost 3 bases to trimming and J lost 0 bases; unmatched junction nucleotides: 14. CDR1 is GTSNPN and CDR2 is SVGIG in the germline V gene (reference sequence). The CDR3 DNA reads TGTGCCTGGAGCCCGACAGGGTGGGCTTTTTATAGCAATCAGCCCCAGCATTTT. Residues: CAWSPTGWAFYSNQPQHF.

The V and J genes are TRBV6-6 and TRBJ1-1; D perhaps matches TRBD1 (5 bases). In germline, CDR1 is MNHNY, CDR2 SVGAGI (reference sequence). The CDR3 covers 14 residues. V gave up 5 bases and J gave up 4 bases, with 14 bases separating them. The CDR3 here is CASSARGGGTEAFF. The CDR3, as DNA: TGTGCCAGCAGTGCTAGGGGCGGTGGCACTGAAGCTTTCTTT.

The chain carries TRBV16 and TRBJ2-1; D is undetermined. This CDR3 is built from 13 residues. CDR1 and CDR2 (germline): KGHSY, FQNENV. Trimming shortened V by 1 base and J by 7 bases, and 8 bases separated the two germline ends. The CDR3 DNA reads TGTGCCAGCAGCCAATGGTCCGAGAATGAGCAGTTCTTC. Its translation is CASSQWSENEQFF.

The chain has TRBV6-5 and TRBJ2-1, with 9 nucleotides matching TRBD1. After removal of 7 bases from V and 7 bases from J, the junction contained 2 bases not matched to a gene. The CDR3 sequence is 12 residues long. Germline CDR1 is MNHEY and CDR2 is SVGAGI. The CDR3 protein is CASKGTGNEQFF. For the CDR3, the DNA is TGTGCCAGCAAAGGGACAGGGAATGAGCAGTTCTTC.

The chain joins TRBV7-9 to TRBJ1-6; D gene uncertain. V shed 1 base and J shed 8 bases, with 6 bases lying between them. The germline gives CDR1 SEHNR, CDR2 FQNEAQ (reference sequence). The CDR3 consists of 13 residues. The CDR3 region has the DNA TGTGCCAGCAGCTTAGAAGCCTATTCACCCCTCCACTTT. This codes for CASSLEAYSPLHF.

V is TRBV5-4 and J is TRBJ1-1, with 8 bases aligning to TRBD1. CDR1 and CDR2 (germline): SGHNT, YYREEE (reference sequence). The J segment lost 1 base and the V segment lost 6 bases, leaving 5 bases of the junction unmatched. This CDR3 is 14 amino acids long. The CDR3 sequence is CASNHRGANTEAFF. CDR3 bases: TGTGCCAGCAACCACAGGGGGGCGAACACTGAAGCTTTCTTT. Complete variable domain (other parts from reference TRBV5-4 and TRBJ1-1): ETGVTQSPTHLIKTRGQQVTLRCSSQSGHNTVSWYQQALGQGPQFIFQYYREEENGRGNFPPRFSGLQFPNYSSELNVNALELDDSALYLCASNHRGANTEAFFGQGTRLTVV.

The chain has TRBV6-4 and TRBJ2-1, with unresolved D. The CDR3 consists of 15 residues. The V end lost 4 bases, the J end lost 1 base, and 11 bases lay between the germline ends. CDR1 is MRHNA and CDR2 is SNTAGT in the germline V gene. The CDR3 DNA follows: TGTGCCAGCAGTGCAGAGGAACAATCCTACAATGAGCAGTTCTTC. Translation: CASSAEEQSYNEQFF.

The chain has TRBV6-5 and TRBJ1-6; possible D gene TRBD1, 5 bases. The CDR3 spans 13 residues. Deletions cut 8 bases from V and 5 bases from J, with 10 bases between. Germline CDR1 reads MNHEY; CDR2 reads SVGAGI. CDR3 nucleotide sequence: TGTGCCAGCGGCTTCAGGGATAATTCACCCCTCCACTTT. This gives the protein CASGFRDNSPLHF.

The chain couples TRBV29-1 to TRBJ2-3; 7 positions match TRBD2. The ends lost 4 bases at V and 3 bases at J; junction bases unmatched: 4. The CDR3 has 13 residues. Germline V gene lookup returns CDR1 SQVTM and CDR2 ANQGSEA. The CDR3 DNA sequence: TGCAGCGTTGTGGCGCGGGGGACAGATACGCAGTATTTT. It encodes CSVVARGTDTQYF.

V is TRBV5-1 and J is TRBJ2-7, with TRBD2 as a possible D gene (5 bases). The CDR3 runs to 11 residues. Trimming took 1 base from V and 6 from J, leaving 5 bases between them. Germline CDR1 is SGHRS and CDR2 is YFSETQ. The CDR3 nucleotides read TGCGCCAGCAGCTTGCGGGGCGAGCAGTACTTC. Translated: CASSLRGEQYF. The variable domain in full, completed from reference TRBV5-1 and TRBJ2-7, reads KAGVTQTPRYLIKTRGQQVTLSCSPISGHRSVSWYQQTPGQGLQFLFEYFSETQRNKGNFPGRFSGRQFSNSRSEMNVSTLELGDSALYLCASSLRGEQYFGPGTRLTVT.

The chain couples TRBV4-1 to TRBJ2-2; 12 positions agree with TRBD2. Losses at the gene ends were 2 bases for V and 6 bases for J; bases not matched to a gene: 13. The CDR3 runs 19 residues. CDR1 and CDR2 (germline): MGHRA, YSYEKL. The chain's CDR3 is CASSQSSTPTSGRSGELFF. CDR3 DNA: TGCGCCAGCAGCCAATCCTCAACCCCGACTAGCGGGAGATCCGGGGAGCTGTTTTTT.

The V call is TRBV5-1, the J call TRBJ2-2; D is possibly TRBD1 (6 bases). Germline CDR1 reads SGHRS; CDR2 reads YFSETQ. Trimming cost V 0 bases and J 3 bases, with 12 bases left between them. This CDR3 is 16 amino acids long. As DNA, the CDR3 is TGCGCCAGCAGCTTGGTTGCAGGGGCGGACACCGGGGAGCTGTTTTTT. Protein product: CASSLVAGADTGELFF. Drawing the rest from reference TRBV5-1 and TRBJ2-2, the complete variable domain is KAGVTQTPRYLIKTRGQQVTLSCSPISGHRSVSWYQQTPGQGLQFLFEYFSETQRNKGNFPGRFSGRQFSNSRSEMNVSTLELGDSALYLCASSLVAGADTGELFFGEGSRLTVL.

CDR3 protein: CSVTDRLGTGELFF. CDR3 nucleotide sequence: TGCAGCGTCACCGACAGGCTGGGCACCGGGGAGCTGTTTTTT. J is TRBJ2-2 and V is TRBV29-1; perhaps TRBD1 as D (6 bases). Germline CDR1 and CDR2: SQVTM and ANQGSEA. V was trimmed by 6 bases and J by 4 bases, leaving 15 bases between them. This CDR3 region has 14 residues.

This chain links TRBV4-1 with TRBJ1-5; D uncertain. The CDR3 totals 17 residues. V was clipped by 1 base and J by 4 bases, with 17 bases between them. CDR1 MGHRA and CDR2 YSYEKL come from the germline V gene. The CDR3 nucleotides are TGCGCCAGCAGCCAAGTTGGGTGGACTCCTGGGAATCAGCCCCAGCATTTT. Its translation: CASSQVGWTPGNQPQHF.

J is TRBJ1-2 and V is TRBV11-2, with D uncertain. There are 13 residues in the CDR3. In germline, CDR1 is SGHAT, CDR2 FQNNGV. V was shortened by 0 bases and J by 4 bases, with 6 bases between the two germline ends. The CDR3 DNA reads TGTGCCAGCAGCTTAGAGGGAGCCTATGGCTACACCTTC. Translating gives CASSLEGAYGYTF.

This clone has a single count. V gene TRBV4-2 combines with J gene TRBJ2-5; D might be TRBD1 (6 bases). Deletions cut 2 bases from V and 1 base from J, with 14 bases between. Germline V gene sequence: CDR1 LGHNA, CDR2 YNFKEQ. The CDR3 length is 16 residues. CDR3 in DNA: TGTGCCAGCAGCCAATCTCATGGACAGACCCAAGAGACCCAGTACTTC. This codes for CASSQSHGQTQETQYF.

This sequence joins TRBV2 and TRBJ1-2; D unresolved. The V end lost 2 bases, the J end lost 2 bases, and 12 bases lay between the germline ends. The CDR3 contains 15 residues. From germline, CDR1 is SNHLY and CDR2 FYNNEI. The chain's CDR3 is CASSESPTGNYGYTF. For the CDR3, the DNA is TGTGCCAGCAGTGAAAGCCCGACTGGCAACTATGGCTACACCTTC.

This clone showed up just once. At the DNA level, this CDR3 is encoded by other sequences in the same sample as well. The gene calls are TRBV19 and TRBJ1-5, with D perhaps TRBD1 (5 bases). CDR1 and CDR2 (germline): LNHDA, SQIVND (reference sequence). The CDR3 consists of 14 residues. The V end lost 3 bases, the J end lost 3 bases, and 9 bases lay between the germline ends. The CDR3 nucleotides are TGTGCCAGTAGTATCGGGGGTCCCAATCAGCCCCAGCATTTT. It specifies CASSIGGPNQPQHF.